This is a list of T cell receptor beta chains from one sample in a study of blood T cell repertoires in COVID-19. Method: immunoSEQ multiplex PCR; TCRdb's copy keeps in-frame clones and lacks some. This table holds 140,000 to 150,000 clones, 78% found once. The specimen was peripheral blood. All receptors come from a woman aged 60 to 75 with acute or convalescent COVID-19. CDR3s include the opening cysteine and the closing phenylalanine or tryptophan. The order of the fields is V gene, clone size, J gene, CDR3 length, D gene, CDR3 DNA, CDR3 protein. The D gene is left open where the match is weak. Not every row has a clone size; where given, it reads once, few, many or a size class.

>TRBV11-2|.|TRBJ2-2|16|.
TGTGCCAGCAGCTTTAGAGGGACTGTGAACACCGGGGAGCTGTTTTTT
CASSFRGTVNTGELFF
>TRBV19|.|TRBJ1-5|15|.
TGTGCCAGTAGTATTCAGGGCGTGAGCAATCAGCCCCAGCATTTT
CASSIQGVSNQPQHF
>TRBV28|.|TRBJ2-7|13|.
TGTGCCAGCAGCGGGGGAAACTCCTACGAGCAGTACTTC
CASSGGNSYEQYF
>TRBV19|.|TRBJ1-4|13|.
TGTGCCAGCGGACGGGGGGTTGGTGAAAAACTGTTTTTT
CASGRGVGEKLFF
>TRBV5-4|.|TRBJ2-7|13|.
TGTGCCAGCAGCTTGGAGCTATCCTACGAGCAGTACTTC
CASSLELSYEQYF
>TRBV28|once|TRBJ2-7|14|.
TGTGCCAGCAGTCTTTACGGCGGGACCTACGAGCAGTACTTC
CASSLYGGTYEQYF
>TRBV28|once|TRBJ2-5|15|TRBD2
TGTGCCAGCAGTTCGACTAGCGGAGTCCAAGAGACCCAGTACTTC
CASSSTSGVQETQYF
>TRBV5-1|.|TRBJ2-1|16|TRBD1
TGCGCCAGCAGCTTGCCGGGACAGGGGTCCTACAATGAGCAGTTCTTC
CASSLPGQGSYNEQFF
>TRBV5-4|.|TRBJ2-1|17|TRBD2
TGTGCCAGCAGCACCGGACTAGCGGGAGGGCCAGGGGATGAGCAGTTCTTC
CASSTGLAGGPGDEQFF
>TRBV5-1|.|TRBJ2-1|11|.
TGCGCCAGCAGTCAGTTGAATGAGCAGTTCTTC
CASSQLNEQFF
>TRBV7-3|.|TRBJ2-3|15|.
TGTGCCAGCAGCTTAGCGGGCAGGAACACAGATACGCAGTATTTT
CASSLAGRNTDTQYF
>TRBV28|.|TRBJ2-1|15|TRBD2
TGTGCCAGCAGTATACTAGCGGGAGACTACAATGAGCAGTTCTTC
CASSILAGDYNEQFF
>TRBV29-1|.|TRBJ1-1|13|.
TGCGGCGTTGGGCAGGGCGGCGGCACTGAAGCTTTCTTT
CGVGQGGGTEAFF
>TRBV28|.|TRBJ2-2|15|TRBD1
TGTGCCAGCAGCCTGCTAGGGGGCGGGACCGGGGAGCTGTTTTTT
CASSLLGGGTGELFF
>TRBV18|.|TRBJ1-2|14|.
TGTGCCAGCTCACCACCGGTCAGGGTTTATGGCTACACCTTC
CASSPPVRVYGYTF
>TRBV19|.|TRBJ2-4|16|TRBD1
TGTGCCAGTAGTATATTTCAGGGGGCGCCCAAAAACATTCAGTACTTC
CASSIFQGAPKNIQYF
>TRBV9|.|TRBJ1-3|17|.
TGTGCCAGCAGCGTATCCGCAGGGATTAACTATGGAAACACCATATATTTT
CASSVSAGINYGNTIYF
>TRBV12-3/TRBV12-4|.|TRBJ2-1|13|TRBD2
TGTGCCAGCGTAGCGGGAGGCTACAATGAGCAGTTCTTC
CASVAGGYNEQFF
>TRBV5-1|.|TRBJ2-3|15|TRBD2
TGCGCCAGCAGCTGGACTAGCGGGAACACAGATACGCAGTATTTT
CASSWTSGNTDTQYF
>TRBV27|.|TRBJ2-3|16|TRBD2
TGTGCCAGCAGTTTACGCGCGGGAGGGTTGGGAGATACGCAGTATTTT
CASSLRAGGLGDTQYF
>TRBV5-4|once|TRBJ2-1|15|TRBD2
TGTGCCAGCAGCTCGGCTAGCGGGAACTACAATGAGCAGTTCTTC
CASSSASGNYNEQFF
>TRBV18|.|TRBJ2-7|15|TRBD2
TGTGCCAGCTCACCGACCGGGACTAGGCCCTACGAGCAGTACTTC
CASSPTGTRPYEQYF
>TRBV10-2|.|TRBJ2-7|13|.
TGCGCCACGTTAGCGCGGAGCTCCTACGAGCAGTACTTC
CATLARSSYEQYF
>TRBV18|.|TRBJ2-7|13|.
TGTGCCAGCTCACCAGGCCGTTACTACGAGCAGTACTTC
CASSPGRYYEQYF
>TRBV5-1|few|TRBJ2-2|15|TRBD2
TGCGCCAGCAGCTTGACTAGCGGGAGAACCGGGGAGCTGTTTTTT
CASSLTSGRTGELFF
>TRBV6-5|.|TRBJ2-3|14|TRBD2
TGTGCCAGCAGGCCAAGTTGGGGGGGAGATACGCAGTATTTT
CASRPSWGGDTQYF
>TRBV27|few|TRBJ2-7|16|.
TGTGCCAGCACCTTCCGGAAGACAGGCGGATACTACGAGCAGTACTTC
CASTFRKTGGYYEQYF
>TRBV5-1|.|TRBJ2-5|15|TRBD2
TGCGCCAGCAGCTTGGGGCCGGGACTACAAGAGACCCAGTACTTC
CASSLGPGLQETQYF
>TRBV20-1|.|TRBJ2-5|16|TRBD2
TGCAGTGCTAGTCTGGCGGGAGAAACGCCCCAAGAGACCCAGTACTTC
CSASLAGETPQETQYF
>TRBV27|.|TRBJ1-2|15|TRBD1
TGTGCCAGCAGTACAACCCCGGGACAGGGTTATGGCTACACCTTC
CASSTTPGQGYGYTF
>TRBV11-2|.|TRBJ2-2|14|.
TGTGCCAGCAGCTTGACTCTAGGTCCCGGGGAGCTGTTTTTT
CASSLTLGPGELFF
>TRBV3-1/TRBV3-2|.|TRBJ1-1|16|.
TGTGCCAGCAGCCAAGACGGGGGGCCCAAGACCACTGAAGCTTTCTTT
CASSQDGGPKTTEAFF
>TRBV7-8|.|TRBJ1-4|14|.
TGTGCCAGCCGGAGGGGTACAACTAATGAAAAACTGTTTTTT
CASRRGTTNEKLFF
>TRBV2|once|TRBJ1-5|15|.
TGTGCCAGCAGTCCGACACACGCTTACAATCAGCCCCAGCATTTT
CASSPTHAYNQPQHF
>TRBV5-1|.|TRBJ2-7|15|TRBD2
TGCGCCAGCAGCTTGTCCGGGACTACAACCTACGAGCAGTACTTC
CASSLSGTTTYEQYF
>TRBV5-8|.|TRBJ2-7|16|TRBD1
TGTGCCAGCAGCTCGTTGCCGGGACAGGGACCCTACGAGCAGTACTTC
CASSSLPGQGPYEQYF
>TRBV6-2/TRBV6-3|.|TRBJ2-1|14|.
TGTGCCAGCAGCCGTCCCTCGAGTTACAATGAGCAGTTCTTC
CASSRPSSYNEQFF
>TRBV6-2/TRBV6-3|once|TRBJ2-7|14|TRBD1
TGTGCCAGCAGTTTCGGGGACAGGGGGAACGAGCAGTACTTC
CASSFGDRGNEQYF
>TRBV4-1|.|TRBJ1-1|12|TRBD1
TGCGCCAGCAGCCCGGGACAGGGTGAAGCTTTCTTT
CASSPGQGEAFF
>TRBV30|.|TRBJ2-7|14|TRBD2
TGTGCCTGGGGCAGCGGGAGGAGGACTTACGAGCAGTACTTC
CAWGSGRRTYEQYF